These 18 T cell receptor beta chains originate from one sample sequenced in a study of OX40 agonist ivuxolimab in advanced cancers. The data were produced by immunoSEQ multiplex PCR, yet TCRdb's version contains in-frame clones alone and is incomplete. The sample lists tens of thousands of clones, around 81% seen once, with less than 4.5% in the top ten. The sample here was CD4+ or CD8+ T cells sorted from blood, taken in a trial of the OX40 agonist ivuxolimab. The source of these receptors is an adult with an advanced solid tumor such as melanoma, head and neck, liver or kidney cancer.

This clone occurred a few times. V usage is TRBV19 and J usage is TRBJ2-3; D remains ambiguous. With 3 bases removed from V and 4 bases from J, the gap between germline ends came to 8 bases. The germline V gene has CDR1 LNHDA and CDR2 SQIVND (reference sequence). The CDR3 covers 13 residues. The CDR3 loop reads CASSIQSADTQYF. In DNA, the CDR3 is TGTGCCAGTAGTATTCAGTCCGCAGATACGCAGTATTTT.

The table lists this clone with a count of one. V usage is TRBV30 and J usage is TRBJ1-5; no clear D gene. V was clipped by 3 bases and J by 8 bases, with 17 bases between them. Germline V gene sequence: CDR1 GTSNPN, CDR2 SVGIG (reference sequence). The CDR3 runs 14 residues. The CDR3 DNA reads as TGTGCCTGGAGACGAAGGACCGAAATTGAGCCCCAGCATTTT. Residues: CAWRRRTEIEPQHF.

The V gene is TRBV5-1, the J gene TRBJ1-4; no clear D. CDR3 length equals 14 residues. Germline assignment: CDR1 SGHRS and CDR2 YFSETQ. V shed 2 bases and J shed 4 bases, with 9 bases lying between them. In nucleotides, the CDR3 is TGCGCCAGCAGCTTACAGTCCTATAATGAAAAACTGTTTTTT. Translation gives CASSLQSYNEKLFF.

CDR3 in DNA: TGCAGCGTTTCCATGGCAACTGGGACTGAAGCTTTCTTT. This codes for CSVSMATGTEAFF. The chain recombines TRBV29-1 with TRBJ1-1; D remains unclear. Germline V lookup: CDR1 SQVTM, CDR2 ANQGSEA. Trimming took off 5 bases at V and 5 bases at J, with 15 bases between the two ends. The CDR3 is 13 amino acids.

V is TRBV7-6 and J is TRBJ1-3, with D perhaps matching TRBD1 (5 bases). Trimming took off 4 bases at V and 0 bases at J, with 10 bases between the two ends. Germline V gene lookup returns CDR1 SGHVS and CDR2 FNYEAQ. This CDR3 comprises 15 residues. The CDR3 loop reads CASSSGTASGNTIYF. The CDR3 DNA sequence: TGTGCCAGCAGCTCCGGGACCGCCTCTGGAAACACCATATATTTT.

This clone was found once. The V and J genes are TRBV5-6 and TRBJ1-4; D perhaps matches TRBD1 (5 bases). Germline assignment: CDR1 SGHDT and CDR2 YYEEEE. Trimming shortened V by 1 base and J by 8 bases, and 6 bases separated the two germline ends. CDR3 length equals 12 residues. Here the CDR3 reads CASSLRTEKLFF. The DNA for the CDR3 is TGTGCCAGCAGCTTGAGGACAGAAAAACTGTTTTTT.

This chain links TRBV27 with TRBJ2-3; 9 bases agree with TRBD1. J lost 8 bases, V lost 4 bases, and 22 bases had no gene match. This CDR3 is 19 amino acids long. The V gene's germline CDR1 is MNHEY and CDR2 SMNVEV (reference sequence). In nucleotides, the CDR3 is TGTGCCAGCAGTTATAGAAGCGAGGGACAGGGACGAGGAGGAGGTACGCAGTATTTT. This translates into CASSYRSEGQGRGGGTQYF.

CDR3 region: CATLGGQEYYGYTF. For the CDR3, the DNA is TGTGCCACTCTAGGGGGACAGGAATACTATGGCTACACCTTC. The V gene is TRBV10-3, the J gene TRBJ1-2; 8 positions agree with TRBD1. Trimming at V came to 10 bases and at J to 3 bases, leaving 10 bases not matched to a gene. Germline V lookup: CDR1 ENHRY, CDR2 SYGVKD. The length of the CDR3 is 14 residues.

The rearrangement uses TRBV5-4 and TRBJ2-6, with 10 bases identical to TRBD1. Looked up from germline, CDR1 is SGHNT and CDR2 is YYREEE (reference sequence). This CDR3 comprises 19 residues. V was clipped by 3 bases and J by 2 bases; unmatched bases: 11. In DNA form, the CDR3 reads TGTGCCAGCAGCTCCAACAGTGGGGACAGGGGAACTGGGGCCAACGTCCTGACTTTC. Translation gives CASSSNSGDRGTGANVLTF.

The chain is built from TRBV5-4 and TRBJ2-2; 9 bases are shared with TRBD1. The CDR3 consists of 16 residues. The trim removed 0 bases at V and 6 bases at J, leaving 6 bases unmatched. Germline V CDR1 and CDR2: SGHNT, YYREEE (reference sequence). CDR3 protein: CASSLALQGAAGELFF. The DNA of the CDR3 is TGTGCCAGCAGCTTGGCCCTACAGGGGGCCGCCGGGGAGCTGTTTTTT. Based on the CDR3 plus reference TRBV5-4 and TRBJ2-2, the full variable domain is ETGVTQSPTHLIKTRGQQVTLRCSSQSGHNTVSWYQQALGQGPQFIFQYYREEENGRGNFPPRFSGLQFPNYSSELNVNALELDDSALYLCASSLALQGAAGELFFGEGSRLTVL.

This clone has a handful of counts. The chain has TRBV2 and TRBJ1-2; the D gene is possibly TRBD1 (6 bases). The CDR3 extends over 15 amino acids. Trimming removed 4 bases from V and 2 bases from J, with 14 bases in between. Germline CDR1 SNHLY, CDR2 FYNNEI. The DNA for the CDR3 is TGTGCCAGCAGTGCCGAAAAGGGGGGGAACTATGGCTACACCTTC. As protein: CASSAEKGGNYGYTF.

This chain uses TRBV5-6 with TRBJ2-5, with 8 nucleotides matching TRBD1. After removal of 0 bases from V and 4 bases from J, the junction contained 5 bases not matched to a gene. The CDR3 sequence is 15 residues long. Germline V gene sequence: CDR1 SGHDT, CDR2 YYEEEE. CDR3 in DNA: TGTGCCAGCAGCTTGGGGCAGGGGGCAGGAGAGACCCAGTACTTC. Residues: CASSLGQGAGETQYF. The complete variable domain, with remaining parts taken from reference TRBV5-6 and TRBJ2-5, reads DAGVTQSPTHLIKTRGQQVTLRCSPKSGHDTVSWYQQALGQGPQFIFQYYEEEERQRGNFPDRFSGHQFPNYSSELNVNALLLGDSALYLCASSLGQGAGETQYFGPGTRLLVL.

This rearrangement joins TRBV5-1 to TRBJ2-7; TRBD1 aligns across 10 bases. The CDR3 has 14 residues. Germline loops: CDR1 SGHRS, CDR2 YFSETQ. The J segment lost 6 bases and the V segment lost 5 bases, leaving 8 bases of the junction unmatched. Here the CDR3 reads CASRSGTGASEQYF. In DNA, the CDR3 is TGCGCCAGCAGATCCGGGACAGGGGCCTCCGAGCAGTACTTC.

The chain links TRBV4-2 to TRBJ2-7; D gene ambiguous. The CDR3 is 13 residues long. Between the trimmed V and J ends, which lost 0 bases and 4 bases, there was a span of 7 bases. Germline assignment: CDR1 LGHNA and CDR2 YNFKEQ. Written as DNA, the CDR3 is TGTGCCAGCAGCCAAGAGAGAACTTACGAGCAGTACTTC. It specifies CASSQERTYEQYF.

This clone was seen a single time. The CDR3 nucleotides read TGTGCCAGCAGCTTAGGGACCACACAAGAGACCCAGTACTTC. Amino acids: CASSLGTTQETQYF. This rearrangement joins TRBV7-9 to TRBJ2-5; unclear D gene. The germline V gene encodes CDR1 SEHNR and CDR2 FQNEAQ (reference sequence). The CDR3 covers 14 residues. V was cut by 1 base and J by 2 bases, with 8 bases left in between.

This clone was recorded once. The chain recombines TRBV6-6 with TRBJ1-3, with unresolved D. The V end was cut by 2 bases, the J end by 0 bases, with 8 bases between. The germline gives CDR1 MNHNY, CDR2 SVGAGI (reference sequence). The CDR3 is 15 residues long. The CDR3 DNA reads TGTGCCAGCAGTTACCCGGGTCTCTCTGGAAACACCATATATTTT. Amino acids: CASSYPGLSGNTIYF.

The chain joins TRBV5-4 to TRBJ1-2; 7 bases line up with TRBD1. Germline loops: CDR1 SGHNT, CDR2 YYREEE (reference sequence). With 5 bases clipped from V and 2 bases from J, the junction kept 3 bases outside the gene matches. This CDR3 has 13 amino acids. Here the CDR3 DNA reads TGTGCCAGCAGTCAGACAGGGAACTATGGCTACACCTTC. Amino acid sequence: CASSQTGNYGYTF.

Only a few counts were recorded for this clone. This chain uses TRBV6-5 with TRBJ1-5; a possible D gene is TRBD1 (5 bases). V was pared by 4 bases and J by 9 bases, with 22 bases between. The CDR3 totals 16 residues. CDR1 MNHEY and CDR2 SVGAGI come from the germline V gene. This chain's CDR3 is CASSSNLGGGISPQHF. The CDR3 coding sequence is TGTGCCAGCAGTTCAAATCTGGGGGGGGGTATCTCGCCCCAGCATTTT.